Below, 5 T cell receptor beta chains from the same sample are listed, as sequenced in a study of regulatory T cells in long-lasting Graves disease. Assembly of TCR beta libraries relied on iRepertoire HTBI primers together with Arm-PCR of CDR3 regions. A single record per CDR3 protein comes from TCRdb applying MiXCR to the multiplex PCR reads. The sample holds roughly 560,000 distinct CDR3 sequences, roughly 16% seen once. Regarding time point: newly diagnosed GD, antithyroid drugs for less than 3 months. From PBMCs, RNA was extracted and then used to make the TCR library. The sample was also reused in another study, on T cells in Graves' hyperthyroidism and ophthalmopathy.

This specimen was peripheral blood mononuclear cells (PBMCs), taken at new diagnosis, from a patient treated with antithyroid drugs. Every receptor here comes from a middle-aged woman with Graves disease.

Many counts were recorded for this clonotype. The chain links TRBV10-2 to TRBJ2-1, with D possibly matching TRBD2 (6 bases). The DNA end favors TRBJ2-5, so the J call may be wrong. Germline loops: CDR1 WSHSY, CDR2 SAAADI. CDR3 size: 14 residues. The CDR3 DNA reads as TGCGCCAGCAGGGAACGGGGGACCCAAGAGACCCAGTACTTC. Translated: CASRERGTQETQYF.

This clonotype came up many times. The V gene is TRBV10-3, the J gene TRBJ1-1; 7 bases align to TRBD1. CDR3 size: 15 residues. With 3 bases clipped from V and 1 base from J, the junction kept 5 bases outside the gene matches. Germline V CDR1 and CDR2: ENHRY, SYGVKD. The CDR3 coding sequence is TGTGCCATCAGTGACCCCGGGACAGCGAACACTGAAGCTTTCTTT. As protein: CAISDPGTANTEAFF.

V gene TRBV12-3 or TRBV12-4 combines with J gene TRBJ2-1, with 12 bases aligning to TRBD2. The J segment lost 3 bases and the V segment lost 6 bases, leaving 6 bases of the junction unmatched. CDR3 length equals 16 residues. The CDR3 coding sequence is TGTGCCAGCAGCCGAACTAGCGGGGGGCGCTACAATGAGCAGTTCTTC. Its translation is CASSRTSGGRYNEQFF.

This clonotype occurred many times. The chain recombines TRBV2 with TRBJ1-2; maybe TRBD1 (6 bases). This CDR3 has 15 residues. Trimming took 1 base from V and 2 from J, leaving 11 bases between them. Looked up from germline, CDR1 is SNHLY and CDR2 is FYNNEI. CDR3 DNA: TGTGCCAGCAGTGAAGAGTGGGGGGCGAACTATGGCTACACCTTC. As protein: CASSEEWGANYGYTF.

The chain uses TRBV19 and TRBJ1-4, with D uncertain. Trimming shortened V by 6 bases and J by 3 bases, and 14 bases separated the two germline ends. The CDR3 runs to 15 residues. Per the germline V gene, CDR1 is LNHDA and CDR2 is SQIVND (reference sequence). CDR3 loop: CASSRSDLANEKLFF. The CDR3 nucleotides read TGTGCCAGTAGCCGCTCGGACCTAGCTAATGAAAAACTGTTTTTT.